The 31 T cell receptor beta chains below all came from one sample that was sequenced in a study of blood T cell repertoires in COVID-19. Data came from immunoSEQ multiplex PCR; TCRdb stores just in-frame clones and leaves some out. This table holds 200,000 or so clones, about nine tenths found once. Source material: peripheral blood. Source of these receptors: a woman in her sixties or seventies with acute or convalescent COVID-19.

This chain links TRBV6-5 with TRBJ1-5; 9 positions match TRBD1. J was trimmed by 6 bases and V by 6 bases; bases with no gene match: 6. CDR1 and CDR2 (germline): MNHEY, SVGAGI. This CDR3 has 14 residues. The DNA for the CDR3 is TGTGCCAGCAGGGGGACAGGGAATATTCAGCCCCAGCATTTT. It is translated as CASRGTGNIQPQHF.

The chain employs TRBV15 and TRBJ1-5; D not certain. Trimming took 8 bases from V and 5 from J, leaving 10 bases between them. The CDR3 runs 12 residues. Germline V gives CDR1 LNHNV, CDR2 YYDKDF (reference sequence). The CDR3 nucleotides are TGTGCCACCGGGCGCCCGGATCAGCCCCAGCATTTT. Translation: CATGRPDQPQHF.

The gene calls are TRBV28 and TRBJ1-5, with 7 nucleotides matching TRBD1. V gave up 8 bases and J gave up 5 bases; unmatched junction bases: 3. Per the germline V gene, CDR1 is MDHEN and CDR2 is SYDVKM. CDR3 length equals 12 residues. This chain's CDR3 is CASGQVDQPQHF. The DNA of the CDR3 is TGTGCCAGCGGACAGGTAGATCAGCCCCAGCATTTT.

The chain is built from TRBV6-5 and TRBJ2-1; 12 bases agree with TRBD2. The CDR3 is 14 amino acids. Germline trimming cut 5 bases from V and 6 bases from J; bases unmatched to any gene: 2. Germline CDR1 is MNHEY and CDR2 is SVGAGI. CDR3 residues: CASSLAGGVNEQFF. CDR3 bases: TGTGCCAGCAGTCTAGCGGGGGGGGTCAATGAGCAGTTCTTC.

The V call is TRBV12-5, the J call TRBJ1-2; D perhaps matches TRBD1 (5 bases). V lost 7 bases and J lost 6, with 18 bases in between. The length of the CDR3 is 14 residues. Germline V CDR1 and CDR2: LGHNT, FRNRAP. In DNA, the CDR3 is TGTGCTAGTGCCCCAACCAGGGAGGAGAATGGCTACACCTTC. It codes for CASAPTREENGYTF.

Comments on this clone: The junction differs from germline at one of its ends, possibly a read error. The chain joins TRBV3-1 (or the pseudogene TRBV3-2) to TRBJ1-1; D gene ambiguous. Germline V gene data show CDR1 as LGHDT and CDR2 as YNNKEL (reference sequence). The CDR3 has 13 amino acids. The CDR3, as DNA: TGTACCAGCAGCCAAGCGCGAGGGACTGAAGCTTTCTTT. As protein: CTSSQARGTEAFF.

This chain uses TRBV5-1 with TRBJ1-1; 8 bases map to TRBD1. The CDR3 covers 15 residues. The J segment lost 4 bases and the V segment lost 4 bases, leaving 9 bases of the junction unmatched. Germline CDR1 SGHRS, CDR2 YFSETQ. CDR3 protein: CASSNGQGMATEAFF. The DNA for the CDR3 is TGCGCCAGCAGCAACGGACAGGGAATGGCCACTGAAGCTTTCTTT.

The V call is TRBV5-6, the J call TRBJ1-4, with a weak D call TRBD1 (6 bases). This CDR3 comprises 15 residues. V lost 3 bases, J lost 3 bases, and 12 bases lay in between. Germline V gene sequence: CDR1 SGHDT, CDR2 YYEEEE. The CDR3 spells CASSSSGASNEKLFF. DNA of the CDR3: TGTGCCAGCAGCTCCTCAGGGGCGTCTAATGAAAAACTGTTTTTT.

CDR3 DNA sequence: TGTGCCAGCAGCATCTCAACAGGGCGTGGTGTAACTAATGAAAAACTGTTTTTT. It encodes CASSISTGRGVTNEKLFF. This rearrangement joins TRBV5-5 to TRBJ1-4; a weak D match, TRBD1 (6 bases). Germline assignment: CDR1 SGHKS and CDR2 YYEKEE (reference sequence). The CDR3 length is 18 residues. V was clipped by 4 bases and J by 1 base, with 20 bases between them.

The gene calls are TRBV3-1 (or the pseudogene TRBV3-2) and TRBJ1-5; D not certain. Germline assignment: CDR1 LGHDT and CDR2 YNNKEL (reference sequence). V was trimmed by 4 bases and J by 10 bases, leaving 11 bases between them. The CDR3 extends over 12 amino acids. As DNA, the CDR3 is TGTGCCAGCAGCCTCGGAGAGTCCCCCCAGCATTTT. It is translated as CASSLGESPQHF.

The rearrangement uses TRBV19 and TRBJ2-1, with TRBD1 matching 9 bases. Germline CDR1 is LNHDA and CDR2 is SQIVND (reference sequence). The CDR3 loop spans 16 amino acids. J was trimmed by 4 bases and V by 5 bases; bases with no gene match: 9. CDR3 sequence: CASSGRTGVGYNEQFF. The CDR3 DNA is TGTGCCAGTAGTGGAAGGACAGGGGTGGGTTACAATGAGCAGTTCTTC.

V usage is TRBV27 and J usage is TRBJ2-1; maybe TRBD1 (6 bases). V gave up 6 bases and J gave up 0 bases, with 24 bases separating them. The germline gives CDR1 MNHEY, CDR2 SMNVEV (reference sequence). This CDR3 comprises 19 residues. CDR3 coding DNA: TGTGCCAGCAGCTTAGAGCGTAGGGGGAGCAGGGACTCCTACAATGAGCAGTTCTTC. Its translation is CASSLERRGSRDSYNEQFF.

This chain links TRBV28 with TRBJ2-7; the match to TRBD1 covers 9 bases. CDR1 MDHEN and CDR2 SYDVKM come from the germline V gene. Germline trimming cut 5 bases from V and 4 bases from J; bases unmatched to any gene: 12. CDR3 length: 16 residues. The CDR3 DNA sequence: TGTGCCAGCAGTATCCCTTCCGGGACAGGGCAATACGAGCAGTACTTC. Residues: CASSIPSGTGQYEQYF. Full variable domain (rest looked up from reference TRBV28 and TRBJ2-7): DVKVTQSSRYLVKRTGEKVFLECVQDMDHENMFWYRQDPGLGLRLIYFSYDVKMKEKGDIPEGYSVSREKKERFSLILESASTNQTSMYLCASSIPSGTGQYEQYFGPGTRLTVT.

V is TRBV3-1 (or the pseudogene TRBV3-2) and J is TRBJ2-7; 9 nucleotides align to TRBD2. Unmatched junction bases numbered 10, after V lost 5 bases and J lost 5 bases. The CDR3 runs 15 residues. Germline V gives CDR1 LGHDT, CDR2 YNNKEL (reference sequence). DNA of the CDR3: TGTGCCAGCAGCACCGGGGGCGGGGGGGCCAACGAGCAGTACTTC. Translating gives CASSTGGGGANEQYF.

V gene TRBV3-1 (or the pseudogene TRBV3-2) combines with J gene TRBJ1-2; maybe TRBD1 (5 bases). V lost 1 base and J lost 2, with 14 bases in between. CDR1 is LGHDT and CDR2 is YNNKEL in the germline V gene (reference sequence). The CDR3 consists of 16 residues. CDR3 amino acids: CASSQAPQGGNYGYTF. As DNA, the CDR3 is TGTGCCAGCAGCCAAGCGCCGCAGGGTGGAAACTATGGCTACACCTTC.

The J gene is TRBJ1-1, the V gene TRBV10-1, with no clear D. The CDR3 has 12 residues. CDR1 is WNHNN and CDR2 is SYGVQD in the germline V gene (reference sequence). The V end was cut by 0 bases, the J end by 8 bases, with 7 bases between. The CDR3 sequence: CASSESGGEAFF. DNA of the CDR3: TGCGCCAGCAGTGAGTCAGGCGGCGAAGCTTTCTTT.

V usage is TRBV6-5 and J usage is TRBJ1-6, with 7 bases that match TRBD1. The V and J ends lost 7 bases and 3 bases, in that order; junction bases with no gene match: 3. CDR1 and CDR2 (germline): MNHEY, SVGAGI. The CDR3 contains 14 residues. CDR3 sequence (DNA): TGTGCCAGCAACAGGGGACACTATAATTCACCCCTCCACTTT. This gives the protein CASNRGHYNSPLHF.

The chain joins TRBV5-1 to TRBJ2-1; tentative D call: TRBD2 (6 bases). In germline, CDR1 is SGHRS, CDR2 YFSETQ. V lost 3 bases and J lost 3, with 13 bases in between. The CDR3 consists of 15 residues. The DNA for the CDR3 is TGCGCCAGCAGCTGGGCGGGACTCTTCTACAATGAGCAGTTCTTC. It encodes CASSWAGLFYNEQFF.

This CDR3 reads CASRPGQGYEQYF. The CDR3, as DNA: TGTGCCAGCAGACCCGGACAGGGATACGAGCAGTACTTC. This chain links TRBV5-4 with TRBJ2-7, with TRBD1 matching over 8 bases. The CDR3 length is 13 residues. Germline assignment: CDR1 SGHNT and CDR2 YYREEE (reference sequence). Unmatched junction bases numbered 5, after V lost 5 bases and J lost 4 bases.

The rearrangement joins TRBV7-3 to TRBJ2-1; 8 bases line up with TRBD2. In germline, CDR1 is SGHTA, CDR2 FQGTGA. The junction had 9 bases not matched to a gene; V was cut back by 6 bases and J by 2 bases. The CDR3 runs 16 residues. CDR3 sequence: CASSLQPGLAYNEQFF. Here the CDR3 DNA reads TGTGCCAGCAGTTTACAACCGGGACTAGCCTACAATGAGCAGTTCTTC.

CDR3 DNA sequence: TGTGCCAGCAGCTTCCGGGACAGGGGAGCCAATCAGCCCCAGCATTTT. Its translation: CASSFRDRGANQPQHF. V gene TRBV7-3 combines with J gene TRBJ1-5, with 10 positions matching TRBD1. Germline trimming cut 3 bases from V and 3 bases from J; bases unmatched to any gene: 5. This CDR3 has 16 amino acids. Germline V gene sequence: CDR1 SGHTA, CDR2 FQGTGA.

The chain recombines TRBV10-1 with TRBJ2-5; maybe TRBD1 (6 bases). CDR1 and CDR2 (germline): WNHNN, SYGVQD (reference sequence). V was cut by 4 bases and J by 7 bases, with 13 bases left in between. The CDR3 extends over 13 amino acids. The CDR3 DNA follows: TGCGCCAGCAGTGGGGGGCCCCAGGGGACCCAGTACTTC. It is translated as CASSGGPQGTQYF.

The chain uses TRBV18 and TRBJ2-5; D ambiguous. CDR1 KGHSH and CDR2 LQKENI come from the germline V gene. CDR3 length: 14 residues. V was pared by 2 bases and J by 2 bases, with 9 bases between. CDR3 DNA: TGTGCCAGCTCACCAAGAAACTCTCAAGAGACCCAGTACTTC. As protein: CASSPRNSQETQYF.

The chain uses TRBV19 and TRBJ1-4, with 8 bases fitting TRBD1. Germline loops: CDR1 LNHDA, CDR2 SQIVND (reference sequence). The CDR3 spans 14 residues. V shed 4 bases and J 6 bases; nucleotides not matched to a gene: 4. CDR3 in amino acids: CASSTGGGYEKLFF. The CDR3 DNA reads TGTGCCAGTAGTACAGGGGGCGGATATGAAAAACTGTTTTTT.

V is TRBV6-6 and J is TRBJ1-1; TRBD1 is a possible D gene (5 bases). The germline CDR1 and CDR2 sequences are MNHNY and SVGAGI (reference sequence). V was clipped by 6 bases and J by 4 bases, with 15 bases between them. This CDR3 spans 14 amino acids. The CDR3 DNA sequence: TGTGCCAGCAGAGACGGGGGGTTGGGCACTGAAGCTTTCTTT. This translates into CASRDGGLGTEAFF.

The chain combines TRBV4-2 with TRBJ1-2, with a tentative D call TRBD1 (6 bases). The CDR3 totals 15 residues. With 1 base removed from V and 2 bases from J, the gap between germline ends came to 11 bases. Germline CDR1 and CDR2: LGHNA and YNFKEQ. CDR3 sequence reads: CASSQVGQPNYGYTF. Here the CDR3 DNA reads TGTGCCAGCAGCCAAGTCGGACAGCCGAACTATGGCTACACCTTC.

The CDR3 nucleotides read TGTGCCACCAGTGTCGCTTCCGGGACAGGGGAAGAGACCCAGTACTTC. Translation: CATSVASGTGEETQYF. The chain carries TRBV24-1 and TRBJ2-5; TRBD1 matches at 10 bases. The germline V gene has CDR1 KGHDR and CDR2 SFDVKD. The junction had 8 bases not matched to a gene; V was cut back by 5 bases and J by 3 bases. There are 16 residues in the CDR3.

The chain recombines TRBV2 with TRBJ1-3; no definite D call. The CDR3 covers 16 residues. Between the trimmed V and J ends, which lost 3 bases and 7 bases, there was a span of 19 bases. Germline CDR1 and CDR2: SNHLY and FYNNEI. The CDR3 region is CASSDGRQNVANTIYF. DNA for the CDR3: TGTGCCAGCAGTGACGGACGGCAGAACGTAGCGAACACCATATATTTT. Complete variable domain (other parts from reference TRBV2 and TRBJ1-3): EPEVTQTPSHQVTQMGQEVILRCVPISNHLYFYWYRQILGQKVEFLVSFYNNEISEKSEIFDDQFSVERPDGSNFTLKIRSTKLEDSAMYFCASSDGRQNVANTIYFGEGSWLTVV.

The gene calls are TRBV16 and TRBJ1-5; 7 bases map to TRBD1. V trimming: 5 bases; J trimming: 0 bases; junction bases outside the gene matches: 4. The CDR3 consists of 15 residues. The V gene's germline CDR1 is KGHSY and CDR2 FQNENV. CDR3 bases: TGTGCCAGCAGCATTGGGACAGCTAGCAATCAGCCCCAGCATTTT. This sequence encodes CASSIGTASNQPQHF.

The V call is TRBV5-4, the J call TRBJ2-2; 9 nucleotides line up with TRBD2. The CDR3 sequence is 16 residues long. The germline V gene encodes CDR1 SGHNT and CDR2 YYREEE (reference sequence). J lost 7 bases, V lost 4 bases, and 11 bases had no gene match. This CDR3 is CASSPRAGGLIGELFF. The CDR3, as DNA: TGTGCCAGCAGCCCCCGGGCGGGGGGGCTAATCGGGGAGCTGTTTTTT.

This chain links TRBV2 with TRBJ1-2; maybe TRBD1 (6 bases). V lost 5 bases to trimming and J lost 8 bases, with 21 bases between them. Germline V gives CDR1 SNHLY, CDR2 FYNNEI. The CDR3 length is 15 residues. CDR3 in amino acids: CASSQQPTGIGGYTF. The CDR3 DNA reads TGTGCCAGCAGTCAACAGCCAACAGGGATAGGCGGCTACACCTTC.